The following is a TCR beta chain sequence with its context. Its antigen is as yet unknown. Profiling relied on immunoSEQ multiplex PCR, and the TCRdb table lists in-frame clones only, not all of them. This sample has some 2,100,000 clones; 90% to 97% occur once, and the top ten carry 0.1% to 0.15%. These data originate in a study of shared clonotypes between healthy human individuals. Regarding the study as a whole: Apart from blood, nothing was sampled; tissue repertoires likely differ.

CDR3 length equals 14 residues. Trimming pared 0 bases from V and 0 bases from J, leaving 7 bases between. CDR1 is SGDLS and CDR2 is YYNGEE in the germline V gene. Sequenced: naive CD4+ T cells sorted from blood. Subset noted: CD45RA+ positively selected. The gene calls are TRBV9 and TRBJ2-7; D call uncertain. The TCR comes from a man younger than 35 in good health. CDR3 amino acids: CASSVGLSSYEQYF. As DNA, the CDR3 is TGTGCCAGCAGCGTAGGGCTGAGCTCCTACGAGCAGTACTTC.